These 10 T cell receptor beta chains came from one sample sequenced in a study of cytomegalovirus exposure and HLA in healthy donors (dated by TCRdb to 2016 to 2017). Libraries were built with the immunoSEQ multiplex PCR assay. For the multiplex PCR, a mixture combining 60 forward primers for TCR Vbeta segments and 13 reverse primers for TCR Jbeta segments was used. TCRdb retrieved this table from immuneACCESS and kept in-frame rearrangements only. Not all clones are present; in checked studies, unresolved V genes account for under half, and no reason is known for the remainder. Within this sample are roughly 200,000 clones, with about 80% of them counted one time only. The biggest ten clones account for around 0.69% of the sample. The source material was PBMCs. Every receptor here comes from a boy aged 5 to 17 in good health and CMV-seronegative.

J is TRBJ1-1 and V is TRBV4-1; D gene uncertain. V was trimmed by 0 bases and J by 7 bases, leaving 9 bases between them. Germline values: CDR1 MGHRA, CDR2 YSYEKL. This CDR3 spans 13 amino acids. DNA for the CDR3: TGCGCCAGCAGCCAAGACGCGAGAATTGAAGCTTTCTTT. The encoded protein is CASSQDARIEAFF.

The genes are TRBV5-5 and TRBJ1-3; possible D gene TRBD1, 5 bases. There are 15 residues in the CDR3. The V gene's germline CDR1 is SGHKS and CDR2 YYEKEE (reference sequence). Trimming took off 0 bases at V and 0 bases at J, with 7 bases between the two ends. The CDR3 reads CASSLGQSSGNTIYF. The CDR3 DNA follows: TGTGCCAGCAGCTTGGGACAGTCCTCTGGAAACACCATATATTTT. Full variable domain (rest looked up from reference TRBV5-5 and TRBJ1-3): DAGVTQSPTHLIKTRGQQVTLRCSPISGHKSVSWYQQVLGQGPQFIFQYYEKEERGRGNFPDRFSARQFPNYSSELNVNALLLGDSALYLCASSLGQSSGNTIYFGEGSWLTVV.

This clone came up once. The gene calls are TRBV5-1 and TRBJ1-1, with D unresolved. Germline V gives CDR1 SGHRS, CDR2 YFSETQ. CDR3 length: 14 residues. V lost 0 bases and J lost 6, with 12 bases in between. The CDR3 loop reads CASSLGTAGPEAFF. CDR3 nucleotide sequence: TGCGCCAGCAGCTTGGGTACGGCAGGCCCTGAAGCTTTCTTT.

This chain joins TRBV2 and TRBJ2-2; D may be TRBD2 (5 bases). This CDR3 has 17 residues. V lost 7 bases and J lost 0, with 18 bases in between. Germline CDR1 reads SNHLY; CDR2 reads FYNNEI. The CDR3 here is CASIRRRRGTNTGELFF. CDR3 DNA sequence: TGTGCCAGCATCAGAAGAAGACGGGGAACGAACACCGGGGAGCTGTTTTTT.

The CDR3 DNA reads TGCGCCAGCAGCTTGGATGCCCGCGGGCGCGCGCAGTACTTC. This encodes CASSLDARGRAQYF. The chain carries TRBV5-1 and TRBJ2-7, with a possible D match to TRBD2 (5 bases). The germline gives CDR1 SGHRS, CDR2 YFSETQ. CDR3 length: 14 amino acids. V was pared by 0 bases and J by 9 bases, with 16 bases between.

The chain has TRBV4-1 and TRBJ1-1; D remains unclear. The CDR3 totals 13 residues. Germline V gene data show CDR1 as MGHRA and CDR2 as YSYEKL. V dropped 1 base and J dropped 6 bases, with 9 bases sitting between them. CDR3: CASSQAPEAEAFF. CDR3 sequence (DNA): TGCGCCAGCAGCCAAGCTCCCGAGGCTGAAGCTTTCTTT.

This chain uses TRBV30 with TRBJ1-1; D gene unclear. V was pared by 0 bases and J by 6 bases, with 14 bases between. There are 14 residues in the CDR3. The germline gives CDR1 GTSNPN, CDR2 SVGIG (reference sequence). The CDR3 here is CAWSVHGYPSEAFF. As DNA, the CDR3 is TGTGCCTGGAGTGTACACGGGTATCCCTCTGAAGCTTTCTTT.

The chain recombines TRBV4-1 with TRBJ1-5; D may be TRBD1 (5 bases). Trimming cost V 4 bases and J 7 bases, with 14 bases left between them. Germline loops: CDR1 MGHRA, CDR2 YSYEKL. The CDR3 loop spans 14 amino acids. CDR3 bases: TGCGCCAGCAGCCTGGAACAGGAGTACCAGCCCCAGCATTTT. It is translated as CASSLEQEYQPQHF.

This clone was observed a few times. The V gene is TRBV5-5, the J gene TRBJ1-2, with D unresolved. The CDR3 sequence is 14 residues long. The V gene's germline CDR1 is SGHKS and CDR2 YYEKEE (reference sequence). Trimming removed 0 bases at V and 4 bases at J, with 10 bases between. DNA for the CDR3: TGTGCCAGCAGCTTGGAAACAGCGGCCTATGGCTACACCTTC. Its translation is CASSLETAAYGYTF.

Only one count was recorded for this clone. The chain couples TRBV5-4 to TRBJ2-5, with a tentative D call TRBD1 (5 bases). Germline values: CDR1 SGHNT, CDR2 YYREEE (reference sequence). This CDR3 region has 16 residues. The V gene lost 0 bases and the J gene lost 2 bases, with 14 bases spanning the gap. The CDR3 reads CASSLDPTVLQETQYF. CDR3 nucleotides: TGTGCCAGCAGCTTGGACCCGACAGTCTTGCAAGAGACCCAGTACTTC. The full variable domain, with the rest looked up from reference TRBV5-4 and TRBJ2-5, is ETGVTQSPTHLIKTRGQQVTLRCSSQSGHNTVSWYQQALGQGPQFIFQYYREEENGRGNFPPRFSGLQFPNYSSELNVNALELDDSALYLCASSLDPTVLQETQYFGPGTRLLVL.